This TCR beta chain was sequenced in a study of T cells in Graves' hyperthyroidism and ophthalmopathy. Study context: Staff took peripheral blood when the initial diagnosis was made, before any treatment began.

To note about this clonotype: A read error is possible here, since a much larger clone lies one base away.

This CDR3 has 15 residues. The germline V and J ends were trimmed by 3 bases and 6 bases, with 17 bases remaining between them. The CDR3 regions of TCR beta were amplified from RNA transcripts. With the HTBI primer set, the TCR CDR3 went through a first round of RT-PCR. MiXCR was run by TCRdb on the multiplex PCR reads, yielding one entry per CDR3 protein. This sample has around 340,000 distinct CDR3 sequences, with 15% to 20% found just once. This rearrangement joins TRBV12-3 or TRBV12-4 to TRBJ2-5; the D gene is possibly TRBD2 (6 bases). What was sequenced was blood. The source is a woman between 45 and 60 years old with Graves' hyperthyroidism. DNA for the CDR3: TGTGCCAGCAGTTTTGGGGGACTGTTGGGGAAGACCCAGTACTTC. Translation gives CASSFGGLLGKTQYF.